The rows below give T cell receptor beta chains drawn from one sample of a study of CD8 T cells in ankylosing spondylitis. TCRdb analysed the 5' RACE reads with MiXCR anew, one entry per CDR3 protein. The sample contains 150,000 to 200,000 distinct CDR3 sequences, around 16% of which appear only once. The sequenced material came from blood, either unsorted or a sorted T cell fraction (not recorded which). Receptor source: a male donor with ankylosing spondylitis or in good health (not recorded which). Each CDR3 is given without its conserved first and last residue.

v_call	cdr3_length	cdr3_aa
TRBV3-1	14	ASSLDGASSYNEQF
TRBV29-1	8	STQAGEQY
TRBV12-3/TRBV12-4	13	VSRHRDVANYGYT
TRBV18	12	ASSQARDSYEQY
TRBV2	10	ARRRGAETQY
TRBV28	15	ASSLTAPTGENEKLF
TRBV5-4	12	ASGTSGTYNEQF
TRBV5-1	11	ASIQSQGDTQY
TRBV29-1	11	SVEDPGELEQY
TRBV5-1	11	ASSWAGGNEQF
TRBV7-2	15	ASIGTPIYATNEKLF
TRBV7-3	12	ASSLTGGPYEQF
TRBV3-1	18	ASSQDRRKTSGSTLRQQY
TRBV16	12	ASSQIYSNQPQH
TRBV29-1	13	SVDRPRDRRDGYT
TRBV5-1	11	ASSLTGGFVLY
TRBV5-1	13	ASSDGQGSNYGYT
TRBV4-1	15	ASSQTPLAGGTYEQY
TRBV20-1	12	SASPGPGTDTQY
TRBV9	12	ASSPRAQDTEAF
TRBV20-1	13	SAPRTSSSYNEQF
TRBV2	13	ASRRQVHSNQPQH
TRBV28	13	ASRPSGGHAYEQY
TRBV29-1	10	SGQGAVNEQY
TRBV6-1	11	ASRNTGREGAF
TRBV6-5	11	ASWRSASGELF
TRBV5-1	12	ASRFGQGGDTQY
TRBV28	14	ASIRRPVTGNEKLF
TRBV19	12	ASSKTGGTYEQY
TRBV3-1	11	ATRGGSTDTQY
TRBV29-1	10	SDRRGPGEQF
TRBV10-3	12	AISESRGDTEAF
TRBV29-1	10	SVMALGTEAF
TRBV5-1	12	ASSPGQGAPEQY
TRBV5-6	12	ASSALRTGDTQY
TRBV27	13	ASSLRRGFSYGYT
TRBV5-6	13	ASSEGKAGGTEAF
TRBV5-1	14	ASSLESRRAGMKQY